Listed below are T cell receptor beta chains from one sample, sequenced in a study of cytomegalovirus exposure and HLA in healthy donors. Assay used: immunoSEQ multiplex PCR; TCRdb lists only in-frame clones, some missing. Among roughly 100,000 clones listed, 82% were seen once. The sequenced sample consisted of PBMCs. The receptors shown here come from a man aged 45-65 years in good health and CMV-seronegative. The conserved cysteine and the conserved F or W are not part of the CDR3 here.

j_gene,v_gene,CDR3aa
TRBJ2-7,TRBV5-4,ASSLDRVEQY
TRBJ2-6,TRBV27,ASSLYGAGANVLT
TRBJ2-3,TRBV7-3,ASSYSSTDTQY
TRBJ2-7,TRBV7-2,ASSPAYEQY
TRBJ1-2,TRBV29-1,SMWAKDREDYGYP
TRBJ1-1,TRBV28,ASSFSNTEAF
TRBJ1-3,TRBV21-1,ASSKWRWDSGNTIY
TRBJ2-2,TRBV15,ATSLVIGQTGELF
TRBJ2-1,TRBV19,ASSIGRDRYYNEQF
TRBJ2-7,TRBV4-1,ASSQDGKATTFF